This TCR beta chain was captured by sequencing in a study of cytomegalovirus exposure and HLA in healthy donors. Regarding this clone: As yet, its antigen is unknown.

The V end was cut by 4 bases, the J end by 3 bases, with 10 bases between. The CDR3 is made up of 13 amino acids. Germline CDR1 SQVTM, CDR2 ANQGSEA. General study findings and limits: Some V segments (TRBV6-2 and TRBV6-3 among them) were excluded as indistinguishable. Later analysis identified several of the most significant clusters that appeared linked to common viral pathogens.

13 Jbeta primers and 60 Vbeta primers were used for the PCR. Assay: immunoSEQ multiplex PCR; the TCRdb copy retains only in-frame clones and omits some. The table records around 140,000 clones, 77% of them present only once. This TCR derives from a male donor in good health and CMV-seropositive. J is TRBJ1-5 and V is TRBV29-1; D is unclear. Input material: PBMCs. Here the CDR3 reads CSVVVQSNQPQHF. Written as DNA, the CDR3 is TGCAGCGTTGTCGTACAATCCAATCAGCCCCAGCATTTT.